Shown below are 31 T cell receptor beta chains from a single sample sequenced in a study of blood T cell repertoires in COVID-19. Generated by immunoSEQ multiplex PCR, the TCRdb table keeps only in-frame clones and is missing some. The sample shows about 410,000 clones, about 90% of them seen only once. The material sequenced was PBMCs or T cells enriched from blood (not recorded which). All receptors come from a man in his late teens or twenties who had recovered from COVID-19.

As to this clone: Other DNA sequences in the same sample also yield this CDR3. Here the CDR3 DNA reads TGTGCCAGCTCCCCGGGGGGCAGCGAAGCTTTCTTT. Its protein is CASSPGGSEAFF. This chain links TRBV18 with TRBJ1-1; tentatively, D is TRBD1 (6 bases). The V gene lost 6 bases and the J gene lost 8 bases, with 13 bases spanning the gap. The CDR3 is 12 amino acids. CDR1 KGHSH and CDR2 LQKENI come from the germline V gene. Drawing the rest from reference TRBV18 and TRBJ1-1, the complete variable domain is NAGVMQNPRHLVRRRGQEARLRCSPMKGHSHVYWYRQLPEEGLKFMVYLQKENIIDESGMPKERFSAEFPKEGPSILRIQQVVRGDSAAYFCASSPGGSEAFFGQGTRLTVV.

This clone was recorded a few times. The J gene is TRBJ1-2, the V gene TRBV2; 7 bases are shared with TRBD1. Germline CDR1 reads SNHLY; CDR2 reads FYNNEI. Trimming took 5 bases from V and 2 from J; bases not matched to a gene: 8. The CDR3 has 15 residues. CDR3 in DNA: TGTGCCAGCAGTTCCCGGGACAGCTTAAACTATGGCTACACCTTC. As protein: CASSSRDSLNYGYTF.

The chain recombines TRBV5-6 with TRBJ2-2; 12 bases fit TRBD1. The CDR3 is made up of 16 amino acids. Trimming took 4 bases from V and 6 from J; bases not matched to a gene: 7. Germline CDR1 is SGHDT and CDR2 is YYEEEE. CDR3 amino acids: CASSGTGGRTPGELFF. The CDR3 DNA follows: TGTGCCAGCAGCGGGACAGGGGGCCGTACCCCCGGGGAGCTGTTTTTT.

This clone is a singleton in its sample. This chain joins TRBV7-9 and TRBJ1-6, with unresolved D. This CDR3 has 15 residues. Germline CDR1 is SEHNR and CDR2 is FQNEAQ (reference sequence). The germline V and J ends were trimmed by 3 bases and 7 bases, with 13 bases remaining between them. In DNA form, the CDR3 reads TGTGCCAGCAGCTTTGAGTCAGGCGGGAATTCACCCCTCCACTTT. Its translation is CASSFESGGNSPLHF.

The chain employs TRBV5-3 and TRBJ1-4; TRBD1 is a possible D gene (5 bases). TRBV5-3 is filed as an ORF, its function uncertain. CDR3 length: 14 amino acids. The V end lost 3 bases, the J end lost 5 bases, and 11 bases lay between the germline ends. The CDR3 sequence: CARSWTHLNEKLFF. DNA of the CDR3: TGTGCCAGAAGCTGGACACACCTAAATGAAAAACTGTTTTTT.

The V gene is TRBV7-2, the J gene TRBJ1-6, with D possibly matching TRBD1 (5 bases). Germline CDR1 is SGHTA and CDR2 is FQGNSA. The length of the CDR3 is 16 residues. With 0 bases removed from V and 7 bases from J, the gap between germline ends came to 13 bases. The CDR3 nucleotides are TGTGCCAGCAGCTTAGCGCTTAGCAGGGTCAATTCACCCCTCCACTTT. It encodes CASSLALSRVNSPLHF.

This clone was observed a single time. The chain has TRBV6-1 and TRBJ1-1, with unresolved D. Germline CDR1 and CDR2: MNHNS and SASEGT. V was cut by 2 bases and J by 4 bases, with 11 bases left in between. The CDR3 runs to 14 residues. CDR3: CASSELRQTTEAFF. The CDR3, as DNA: TGTGCCAGCAGTGAACTTAGACAAACCACTGAAGCTTTCTTT.

The V call is TRBV3-1 (or the pseudogene TRBV3-2), the J call TRBJ2-7, with D tentatively TRBD1 (5 bases). CDR3 length equals 15 residues. The germline gives CDR1 LGHDT, CDR2 YNNKEL (reference sequence). V dropped 0 bases and J dropped 8 bases, with 17 bases sitting between them. This CDR3 reads CASSQDLEFRAKQYF. The CDR3 region has the DNA TGTGCCAGCAGCCAAGATCTTGAATTCAGGGCCAAGCAGTACTTC.

The V and J genes are TRBV12-3 or TRBV12-4 and TRBJ1-1, with TRBD1 identical over 12 bases. V lost 3 bases to trimming and J lost 8 bases; unmatched junction nucleotides: 1. The CDR3 is 13 residues long. The DNA of the CDR3 is TGTGCCAGCAGTTTGGGGACAGGGGGCGAAGCTTTCTTT. Translating it yields CASSLGTGGEAFF.

The chain employs TRBV6-6 and TRBJ1-6, with 7 bases lining up with TRBD1. V was clipped by 6 bases and J by 9 bases; unmatched bases: 5. The CDR3 loop spans 13 amino acids. Germline V gene data show CDR1 as MNHNY and CDR2 as SVGAGI (reference sequence). CDR3 sequence (DNA): TGTGCCAGCAGGACAGGGTTAAGTTCACCCCTCCACTTT. This codes for CASRTGLSSPLHF.

The chain recombines TRBV3-1 (or the pseudogene TRBV3-2) with TRBJ1-1, with 8 bases that match TRBD1. Germline V gene sequence: CDR1 LGHDT, CDR2 YNNKEL (reference sequence). Trimming removed 5 bases from V and 3 bases from J; junction bases left unmatched: 2. This CDR3 has 13 amino acids. CDR3 sequence reads: CASSGQGYTEAFF. DNA of the CDR3: TGTGCCAGCAGCGGACAGGGTTACACTGAAGCTTTCTTT.

The chain recombines TRBV7-9 with TRBJ1-4; the match to TRBD1 covers 7 bases. The trim removed 1 base at V and 8 bases at J, leaving 7 bases unmatched. Looked up from germline, CDR1 is SEHNR and CDR2 is FQNEAQ (reference sequence). The CDR3 consists of 15 residues. CDR3 nucleotides: TGTGCCAGCAGCTTAGAGACAGGGACGGGCGAAAAACTGTTTTTT. Protein product: CASSLETGTGEKLFF. Drawing the rest from reference TRBV7-9 and TRBJ1-4, the complete variable domain is DTGVSQNPRHKITKRGQNVTFRCDPISEHNRLYWYRQTLGQGPEFLTYFQNEAQLEKSRLLSDRFSAERPKGSFSTLEIQRTEQGDSAMYLCASSLETGTGEKLFFGSGTQLSVL.

V usage is TRBV28 and J usage is TRBJ1-3; D is possibly TRBD1 (6 bases). The V gene's germline CDR1 is MDHEN and CDR2 SYDVKM. Trimming left V 6 bases short and J 0 bases short, with 9 bases between. This CDR3 comprises 14 residues. The CDR3 here is CASRTQGSGNTIYF. In nucleotides, the CDR3 is TGTGCCAGCAGGACACAGGGCTCTGGAAACACCATATATTTT.

V gene TRBV2 combines with J gene TRBJ2-7; TRBD1 matches at 7 bases. The CDR3 spans 14 residues. Germline lookup yields CDR1 SNHLY and CDR2 FYNNEI. V was clipped by 10 bases and J by 3 bases; unmatched bases: 12. CDR3 DNA sequence: TGTGCCACCCACCCCTTAGACAGGGTCTACGAGCAGTACTTC. As protein: CATHPLDRVYEQYF.

CDR3 amino acids: CASSSSVRSPLHF. The CDR3 nucleotides read TGTGCCAGCAGCTCCTCGGTCCGTTCACCCCTCCACTTT. The chain joins TRBV7-9 to TRBJ1-6; D is unclear. The V end lost 4 bases, the J end lost 9 bases, and 10 bases lay between the germline ends. Germline CDR1 reads SEHNR; CDR2 reads FQNEAQ (reference sequence). The CDR3 has 13 residues.

The chain joins TRBV13 to TRBJ1-2, with TRBD1 identical over 7 bases. The CDR3 consists of 13 residues. Germline V CDR1 and CDR2: PRHDT, FYEKMQ (reference sequence). After removal of 3 bases from V and 7 bases from J, the junction contained 5 bases not matched to a gene. The CDR3 DNA reads as TGTGCCAGCAGCTTCGAGGGGGCCACTGGCTACACCTTC. Translated: CASSFEGATGYTF.

The V gene is TRBV3-1 (or the pseudogene TRBV3-2), the J gene TRBJ1-5, with 8 bases identical to TRBD1. Trimming at V came to 5 bases and at J to 11 bases, leaving 14 bases not matched to a gene. CDR1 is LGHDT and CDR2 is YNNKEL in the germline V gene (reference sequence). The CDR3 contains 15 residues. The CDR3 DNA is TGTGCCAGCAGCGGGTCAGGGGGCCGAGGACAGGCCCAGCATTTT. Protein: CASSGSGGRGQAQHF.

J is TRBJ2-1 and V is TRBV28; 7 bases map to TRBD1. Trimming removed 7 bases from V and 9 bases from J; junction bases left unmatched: 9. Germline-derived CDR1 and CDR2 are MDHEN and SYDVKM. CDR3 size: 13 residues. CDR3 region: CASTPRGIPEQFF. In nucleotides, the CDR3 is TGTGCCAGCACCCCCAGGGGGATCCCTGAGCAGTTCTTC.

The V call is TRBV29-1, the J call TRBJ2-2; D might be TRBD2 (5 bases). Germline loops: CDR1 SQVTM, CDR2 ANQGSEA. The CDR3 contains 12 residues. V was shortened by 4 bases and J by 6 bases, with 9 bases between the two germline ends. The CDR3, as DNA: TGCAGCGTTGGAAACGGGGCCGGGGAGCTGTTTTTT. As protein: CSVGNGAGELFF.

The chain employs TRBV7-9 and TRBJ2-5; D gene unclear. From germline, CDR1 is SEHNR and CDR2 FQNEAQ (reference sequence). CDR3 length: 13 amino acids. The V and J ends lost 5 bases and 5 bases respectively, with 12 bases between them. The chain's CDR3 is CASSPSGWETQYF. DNA for the CDR3: TGTGCCAGCAGCCCCTCGGGTTGGGAGACCCAGTACTTC.

The J gene is TRBJ2-5, the V gene TRBV5-6; the D gene is possibly TRBD1 (5 bases). The germline gives CDR1 SGHDT, CDR2 YYEEEE. The CDR3 is 12 residues long. Trimming removed 0 bases from V and 5 bases from J, with 5 bases in between. CDR3 nucleotides: TGTGCCAGCAGCTTGGCAGGGGAGACCCAGTACTTC. It translates to CASSLAGETQYF.

In the case of this clone: A much larger clone differs from this one at a single base, so this may be a read error. The chain couples TRBV5-1 to TRBJ2-3, with a tentative D call TRBD1 (6 bases). This CDR3 has 14 residues. Trimming cost V 3 bases and J 2 bases, with 10 bases left between them. The germline V gene encodes CDR1 SGHRS and CDR2 YFSETQ. This CDR3 is CASSSYRDTDTQYF. CDR3 nucleotides: TGCGCCAGCAGCTCCTACAGGGACACAGATACGCAGTATTTT.

The chain uses TRBV28 and TRBJ2-7; D remains ambiguous. This CDR3 has 12 residues. V dropped 4 bases and J dropped 6 bases, with 10 bases sitting between them. Germline V gives CDR1 MDHEN, CDR2 SYDVKM. CDR3 sequence: CASSSEVSEQYF. The CDR3 region has the DNA TGTGCCAGCAGTTCTGAGGTCTCCGAGCAGTACTTC.

The chain uses TRBV19 and TRBJ1-2, with 11 bases identical to TRBD1. V lost 4 bases, J lost 13 bases, and 5 bases stayed unmatched. This CDR3 has 12 amino acids. Germline V lookup: CDR1 LNHDA, CDR2 SQIVND (reference sequence). The CDR3 DNA sequence: TGTGCCAGTAGTACGGGACAGGGGGTCGCCACCTTC. Encoded protein: CASSTGQGVATF.

The chain employs TRBV5-1 and TRBJ1-1; D not certain. Germline CDR1 is SGHRS and CDR2 is YFSETQ. Deletions cut 0 bases from V and 4 bases from J, with 13 bases between. This CDR3 is 15 amino acids long. The CDR3 is CASSLDSRESTEAFF. In DNA, the CDR3 is TGCGCCAGCAGCTTGGACTCTAGGGAGAGCACTGAAGCTTTCTTT.

This chain links TRBV14 with TRBJ2-2; D is possibly TRBD1 (6 bases). This CDR3 region has 14 residues. Germline CDR1 SGHDN, CDR2 FVKESK. V was shortened by 4 bases and J by 6 bases, with 12 bases between the two germline ends. The CDR3 spells CASSPTGIPGELFF. Written as DNA, the CDR3 is TGTGCCAGCAGCCCAACAGGGATACCCGGGGAGCTGTTTTTT.

The V call is TRBV7-9, the J call TRBJ2-1; TRBD2 aligns across 8 bases. CDR3 length: 16 amino acids. With V trimmed by 0 bases and J by 11 bases, 12 bases remained unmatched. Germline V gene sequence: CDR1 SEHNR, CDR2 FQNEAQ (reference sequence). CDR3 region: CASSLASGNLNSQQFF. The CDR3 DNA reads TGTGCCAGCAGCTTAGCTAGCGGGAACTTGAATTCTCAGCAGTTCTTC.

The V gene is TRBV24-1, the J gene TRBJ2-1; possibly TRBD2 for D (5 bases). The germline CDR1 and CDR2 sequences are KGHDR and SFDVKD. Trimming cost V 3 bases and J 12 bases, with 17 bases left between them. The CDR3 sequence is 14 residues long. The CDR3 is CATSDRSSGMGQFF. Written as DNA, the CDR3 is TGTGCCACCAGTGATAGGTCGAGCGGCATGGGGCAGTTCTTC.

The chain has TRBV5-1 and TRBJ2-1; 11 bases fit TRBD2. Germline CDR1 is SGHRS and CDR2 is YFSETQ. With V trimmed by 8 bases and J by 3 bases, 4 bases remained unmatched. This CDR3 comprises 14 residues. The CDR3 spells CASGGTSGYNEQFF. CDR3 DNA: TGCGCCAGTGGGGGGACTAGCGGCTACAATGAGCAGTTCTTC.

The gene calls are TRBV11-3 and TRBJ1-2, with D tentatively TRBD1 (5 bases). Germline assignment: CDR1 SGHNT and CDR2 YENEEA. This CDR3 spans 13 amino acids. Trimming removed 4 bases at V and 8 bases at J, with 14 bases between. CDR3 in amino acids: CASSSGSVQGYTF. In DNA, the CDR3 is TGTGCCAGCAGCTCAGGGTCCGTTCAGGGCTACACCTTC.

This chain connects TRBV5-4 to TRBJ1-3; D ambiguous. Germline V lookup: CDR1 SGHNT, CDR2 YYREEE (reference sequence). Trimming cost V 0 bases and J 0 bases, with 13 bases left between them. This CDR3 comprises 17 residues. The CDR3 nucleotides read TGTGCCAGCAGCTTGGACGGTCGGGTCGGCTCTGGAAACACCATATATTTT. This gives the protein CASSLDGRVGSGNTIYF.